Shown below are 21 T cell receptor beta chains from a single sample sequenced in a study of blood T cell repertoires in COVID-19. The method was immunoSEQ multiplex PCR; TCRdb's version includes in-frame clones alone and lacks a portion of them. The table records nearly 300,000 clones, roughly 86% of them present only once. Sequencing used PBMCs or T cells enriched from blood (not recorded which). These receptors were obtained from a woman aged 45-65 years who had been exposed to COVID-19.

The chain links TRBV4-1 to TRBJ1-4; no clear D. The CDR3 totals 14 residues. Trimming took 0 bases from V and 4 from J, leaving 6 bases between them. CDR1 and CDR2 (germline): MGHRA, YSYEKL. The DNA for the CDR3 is TGCGCCAGCAGCCAAGATTGGAGTAATGAAAAACTGTTTTTT. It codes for CASSQDWSNEKLFF.

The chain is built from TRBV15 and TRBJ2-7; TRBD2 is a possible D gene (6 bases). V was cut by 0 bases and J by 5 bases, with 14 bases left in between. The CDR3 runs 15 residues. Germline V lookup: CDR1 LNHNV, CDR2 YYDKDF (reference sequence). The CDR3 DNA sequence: TGTGCCACCAGCAGAGAAATGGAGGGAACGAACGAGCAGTACTTC. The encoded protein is CATSREMEGTNEQYF.

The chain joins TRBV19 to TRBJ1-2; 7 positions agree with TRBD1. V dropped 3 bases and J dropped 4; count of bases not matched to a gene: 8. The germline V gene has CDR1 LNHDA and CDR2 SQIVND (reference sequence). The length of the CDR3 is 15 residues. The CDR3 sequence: CASSIFGTAFYGYTF. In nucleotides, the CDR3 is TGTGCCAGTAGTATTTTTGGGACAGCGTTCTATGGCTACACCTTC.

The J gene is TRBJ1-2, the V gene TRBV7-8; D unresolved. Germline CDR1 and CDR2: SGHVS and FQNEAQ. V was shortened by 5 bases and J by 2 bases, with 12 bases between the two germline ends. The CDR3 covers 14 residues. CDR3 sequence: CASSPVRGNYGYTF. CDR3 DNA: TGTGCCAGCAGCCCAGTACGCGGGAACTATGGCTACACCTTC. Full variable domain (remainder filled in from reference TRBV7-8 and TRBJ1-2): GAGVSQSPRYKVAKRGQDVALRCDPISGHVSLFWYQQALGQGPEFLTYFQNEAQLDKSGLPSDRFFAERPEGSVSTLKIQRTQQEDSAVYLCASSPVRGNYGYTFGSGTRLTVV.

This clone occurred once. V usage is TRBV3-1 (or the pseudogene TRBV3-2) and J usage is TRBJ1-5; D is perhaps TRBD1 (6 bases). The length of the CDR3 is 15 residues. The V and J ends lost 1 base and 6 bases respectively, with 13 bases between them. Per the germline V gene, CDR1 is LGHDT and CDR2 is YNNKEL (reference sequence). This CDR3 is CASSQGGGLSQPQHF. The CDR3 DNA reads TGTGCCAGCAGCCAAGGTGGGGGCCTGAGTCAGCCCCAGCATTTT.

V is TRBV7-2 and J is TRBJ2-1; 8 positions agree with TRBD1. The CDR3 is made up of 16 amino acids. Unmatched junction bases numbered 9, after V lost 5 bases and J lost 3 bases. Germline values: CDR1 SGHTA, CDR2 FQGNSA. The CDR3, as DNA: TGTGCCAGCAGCGCTAGGACAGGGCCACTCTACAATGAGCAGTTCTTC. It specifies CASSARTGPLYNEQFF.

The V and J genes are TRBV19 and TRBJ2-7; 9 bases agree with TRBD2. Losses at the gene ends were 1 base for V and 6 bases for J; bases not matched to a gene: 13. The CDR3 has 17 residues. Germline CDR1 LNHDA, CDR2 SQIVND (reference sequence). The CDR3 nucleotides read TGTGCCAGTAGTATAGCGGGGCCGCTAGCGGGGTCTGGCGAGCAGTACTTC. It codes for CASSIAGPLAGSGEQYF. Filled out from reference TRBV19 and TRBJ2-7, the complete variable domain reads DGGITQSPKYLFRKEGQNVTLSCEQNLNHDAMYWYRQDPGQGLRLIYYSQIVNDFQKGDIAEGYSVSREKKESFPLTVTSAQKNPTAFYLCASSIAGPLAGSGEQYFGPGTRLTVT.

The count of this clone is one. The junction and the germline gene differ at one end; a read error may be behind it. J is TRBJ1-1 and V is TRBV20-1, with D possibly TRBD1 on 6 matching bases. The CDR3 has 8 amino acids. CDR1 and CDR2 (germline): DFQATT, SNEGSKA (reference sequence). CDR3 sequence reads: CSARRGSF. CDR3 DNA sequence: TGCAGTGCTAGGAGGGGGAGTTTT.

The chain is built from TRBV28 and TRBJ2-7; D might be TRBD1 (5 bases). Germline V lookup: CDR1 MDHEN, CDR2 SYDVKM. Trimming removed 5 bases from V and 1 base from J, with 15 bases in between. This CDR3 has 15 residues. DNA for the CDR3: TGTGCCAGCAGTCGCCAGGGTTTTCCTTCCTACGAGCAGTACTTC. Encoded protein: CASSRQGFPSYEQYF.

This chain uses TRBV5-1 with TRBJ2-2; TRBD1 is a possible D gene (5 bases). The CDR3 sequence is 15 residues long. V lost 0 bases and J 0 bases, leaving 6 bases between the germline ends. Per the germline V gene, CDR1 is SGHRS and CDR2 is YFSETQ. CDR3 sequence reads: CASSLAGPNTGELFF. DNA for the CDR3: TGCGCCAGCAGCTTGGCAGGGCCGAACACCGGGGAGCTGTTTTTT.

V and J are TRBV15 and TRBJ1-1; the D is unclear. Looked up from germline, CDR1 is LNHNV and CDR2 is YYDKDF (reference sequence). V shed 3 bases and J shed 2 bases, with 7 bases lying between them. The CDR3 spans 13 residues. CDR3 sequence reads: CATSRDFNTEAFF. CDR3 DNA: TGTGCCACCAGCAGGGACTTTAACACTGAAGCTTTCTTT.

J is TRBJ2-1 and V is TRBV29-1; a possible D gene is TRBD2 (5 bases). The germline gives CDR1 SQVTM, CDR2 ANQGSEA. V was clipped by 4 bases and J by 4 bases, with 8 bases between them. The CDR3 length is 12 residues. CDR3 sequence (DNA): TGCAGCGTTGTGGAGGTATACAATGAGCAGTTCTTC. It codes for CSVVEVYNEQFF.

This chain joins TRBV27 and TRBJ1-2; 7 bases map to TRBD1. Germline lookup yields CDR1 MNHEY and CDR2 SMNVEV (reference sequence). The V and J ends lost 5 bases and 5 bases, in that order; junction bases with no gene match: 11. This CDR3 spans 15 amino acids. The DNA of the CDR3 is TGTGCCAGCAGTATTACTCCAGGGGGGTTGTATGGCTACACCTTC. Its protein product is CASSITPGGLYGYTF.

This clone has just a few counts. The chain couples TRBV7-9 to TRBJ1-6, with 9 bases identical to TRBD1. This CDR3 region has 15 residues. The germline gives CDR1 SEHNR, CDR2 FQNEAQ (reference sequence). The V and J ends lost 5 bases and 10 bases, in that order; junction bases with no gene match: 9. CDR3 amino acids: CASSRGDREESPLHF. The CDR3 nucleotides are TGTGCCAGCAGCCGGGGGGACAGGGAGGAATCACCCCTCCACTTT.

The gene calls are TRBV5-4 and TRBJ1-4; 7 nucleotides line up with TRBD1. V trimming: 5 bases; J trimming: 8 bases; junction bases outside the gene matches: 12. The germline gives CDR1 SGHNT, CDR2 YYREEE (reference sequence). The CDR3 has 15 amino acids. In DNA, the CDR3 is TGTGCCAGCAGTCTGAGTGACAGGGTTGAGGAAAAACTGTTTTTT. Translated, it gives CASSLSDRVEEKLFF. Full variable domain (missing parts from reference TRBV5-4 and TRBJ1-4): ETGVTQSPTHLIKTRGQQVTLRCSSQSGHNTVSWYQQALGQGPQFIFQYYREEENGRGNFPPRFSGLQFPNYSSELNVNALELDDSALYLCASSLSDRVEEKLFFGSGTQLSVL.

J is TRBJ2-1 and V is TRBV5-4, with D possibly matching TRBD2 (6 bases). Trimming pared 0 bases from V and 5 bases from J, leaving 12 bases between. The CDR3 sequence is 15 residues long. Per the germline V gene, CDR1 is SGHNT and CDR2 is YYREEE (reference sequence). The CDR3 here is CASSLASAGHNEQFF. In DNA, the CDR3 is TGTGCCAGCAGCTTGGCTAGCGCTGGCCACAATGAGCAGTTCTTC.

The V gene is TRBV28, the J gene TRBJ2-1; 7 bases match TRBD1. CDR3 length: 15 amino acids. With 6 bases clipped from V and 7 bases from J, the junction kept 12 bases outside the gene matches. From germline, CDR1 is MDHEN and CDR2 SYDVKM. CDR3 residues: CASRGQDILGNEQFF. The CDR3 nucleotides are TGTGCCAGCAGAGGACAGGATATCCTCGGGAATGAGCAGTTCTTC.

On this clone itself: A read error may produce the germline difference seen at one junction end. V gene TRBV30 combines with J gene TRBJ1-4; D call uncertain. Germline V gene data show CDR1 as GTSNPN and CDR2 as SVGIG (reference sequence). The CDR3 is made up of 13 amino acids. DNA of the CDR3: TGTGCCCGGAGTCCTGCAACTAATGAAAAACTGTTTTTT. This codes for CARSPATNEKLFF.

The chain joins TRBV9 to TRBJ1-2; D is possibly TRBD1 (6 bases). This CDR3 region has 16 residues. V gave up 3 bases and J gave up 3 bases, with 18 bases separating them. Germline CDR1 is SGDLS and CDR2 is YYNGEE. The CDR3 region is CASSAPPGDGDYGYTF. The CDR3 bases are TGTGCCAGCAGCGCCCCCCCAGGGGATGGGGACTATGGCTACACCTTC.

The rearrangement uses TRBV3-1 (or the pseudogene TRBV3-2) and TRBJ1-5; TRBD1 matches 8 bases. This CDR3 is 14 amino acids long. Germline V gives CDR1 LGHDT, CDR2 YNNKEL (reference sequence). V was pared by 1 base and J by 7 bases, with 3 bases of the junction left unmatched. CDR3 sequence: CASSQVTGGQPQHF. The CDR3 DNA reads TGTGCCAGCAGCCAAGTAACAGGGGGGCAGCCCCAGCATTTT.

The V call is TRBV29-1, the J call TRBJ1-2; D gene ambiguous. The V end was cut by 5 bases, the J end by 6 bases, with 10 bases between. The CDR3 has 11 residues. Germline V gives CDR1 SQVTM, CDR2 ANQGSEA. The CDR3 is CSVSAGDGYTF. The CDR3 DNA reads TGCAGCGTTTCGGCGGGTGATGGCTACACCTTC.